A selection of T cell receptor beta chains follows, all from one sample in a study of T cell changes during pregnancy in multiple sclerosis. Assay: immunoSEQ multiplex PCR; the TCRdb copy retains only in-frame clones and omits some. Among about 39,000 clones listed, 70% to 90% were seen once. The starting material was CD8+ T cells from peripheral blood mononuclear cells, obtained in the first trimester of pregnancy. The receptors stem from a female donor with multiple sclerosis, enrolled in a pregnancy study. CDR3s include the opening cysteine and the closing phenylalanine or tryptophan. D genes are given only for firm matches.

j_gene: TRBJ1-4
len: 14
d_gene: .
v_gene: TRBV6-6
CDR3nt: TGTGCCAGCAGTCCAACTGCAACTAATGAAAAACTGTTTTTT
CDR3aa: CASSPTATNEKLFF

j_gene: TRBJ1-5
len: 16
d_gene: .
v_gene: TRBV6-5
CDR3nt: TGTGCCAGCAGTTATACTGGGCATCATAGCAATCAGCCCCAGCATTTT
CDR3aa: CASSYTGHHSNQPQHF

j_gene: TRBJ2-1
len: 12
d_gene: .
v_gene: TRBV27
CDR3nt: TGTGCCAGCAGTGCGGGGCCCAATGAGCAGTTCTTC
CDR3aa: CASSAGPNEQFF

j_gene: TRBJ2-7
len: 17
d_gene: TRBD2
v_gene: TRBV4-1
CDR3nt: TGCGCCAGCAGCCAACTACCCTCGGGACTACCTTCTGGGGAGCAGTACTTC
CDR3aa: CASSQLPSGLPSGEQYF

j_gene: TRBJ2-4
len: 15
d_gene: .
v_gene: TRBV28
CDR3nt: TGTGCCAGCAGTTTATTCTCAGGAGCCAAAAACATTCAGTACTTC
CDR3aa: CASSLFSGAKNIQYF

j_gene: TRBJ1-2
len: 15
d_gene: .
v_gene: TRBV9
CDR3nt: TGTGCCAGCAGCCCGCACAGGGAGAATAACTATGGCTACACCTTC
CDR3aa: CASSPHRENNYGYTF

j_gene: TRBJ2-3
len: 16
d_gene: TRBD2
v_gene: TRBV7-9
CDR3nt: TGTGCCAGCAGCTTTCTGGCGGGGGGGCCCTCAGATACGCAGTATTTT
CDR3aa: CASSFLAGGPSDTQYF

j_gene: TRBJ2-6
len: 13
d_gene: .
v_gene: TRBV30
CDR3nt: TGTGCCTGGAGTCCCACTGGGGCCAACGTCCTGACTTTC
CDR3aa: CAWSPTGANVLTF

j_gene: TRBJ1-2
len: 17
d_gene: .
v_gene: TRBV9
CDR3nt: TGTGCCAGCAGCGTAGGGGGGCAGGGGTCCGCTAACTATGGCTACACCTTC
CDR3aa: CASSVGGQGSANYGYTF

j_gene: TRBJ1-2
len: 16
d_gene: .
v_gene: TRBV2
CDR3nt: TGTGCCAGCAGTGTTTTGGGTAATGAGGTGGTCTATGGCTACACCTTC
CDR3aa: CASSVLGNEVVYGYTF

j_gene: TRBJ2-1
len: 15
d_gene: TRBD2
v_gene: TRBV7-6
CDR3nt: TGTGCCAGCATCCTAAGCGGGGGGCCCTACAATGAGCAGTTCTTC
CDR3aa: CASILSGGPYNEQFF

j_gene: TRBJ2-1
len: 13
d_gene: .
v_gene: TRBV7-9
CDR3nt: TGTGCCAGCAGCTTAGCAGGGGGCAATGAGCAGTTCTTC
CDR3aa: CASSLAGGNEQFF

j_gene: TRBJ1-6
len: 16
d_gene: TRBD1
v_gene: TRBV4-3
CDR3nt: TGCGCCAGCAGCTCCCGGGGACAGGGGCATAATTCACCCCTCCACTTT
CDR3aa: CASSSRGQGHNSPLHF